Listed below are T cell receptor beta chains from one sample, sequenced in a study of control samples from healthy donors and cancer patients. Clones were sequenced by immunoSEQ multiplex PCR, and TCRdb holds only the in-frame ones, with some missing. The profile shows roughly 170,000 clones, under 95% of them singletons. The sample taken for sequencing was blood. These receptors were obtained from a woman in her late teens or twenties in good health. The CDR3 runs from the conserved cysteine through the conserved F or W. The D gene is left open where the match is weak. Not all rows give a size; the values are once, few, many and, for expanded clones, a class.

size: NA; V: TRBV6-5; J: TRBJ2-3; D: NA; DNA: TGTGCCAGCAGTTCAAGCGGTCGAGGAGAGGATACGCAGTATTTT; CDR3: CASSSSGRGEDTQYF
size: NA; V: TRBV5-1; J: TRBJ2-7; D: NA; DNA: TGCGCCAGCACCCCCGGGTCAGAATCCTCCTACGAGCAGTACTTC; CDR3: CASTPGSESSYEQYF
size: NA; V: TRBV19; J: TRBJ2-5; D: TRBD2; DNA: TGTGCCAGTCAATGGACTAGCGGGTACCAAGAGACCCAGTACTTC; CDR3: CASQWTSGYQETQYF
size: once; V: TRBV7-9; J: TRBJ2-5; D: NA; DNA: TGTGCCAGCACCTCAACCGCCGGGGGCCAAGAGACCCAGTACTTC; CDR3: CASTSTAGGQETQYF
size: NA; V: TRBV3-1/TRBV3-2; J: TRBJ1-2; D: TRBD1; DNA: TGTGCCAGCAGCCAAGATATGAGGGACAGGGTAATTGTTAACTATGGCTACACCTTC; CDR3: CASSQDMRDRVIVNYGYTF
size: NA; V: TRBV6-5; J: TRBJ1-3; D: NA; DNA: TGTGCCAGCAGTAAGGACTTTAGCTCTGGAAACACCATATATTTT; CDR3: CASSKDFSSGNTIYF
size: NA; V: TRBV28; J: TRBJ1-5; D: NA; DNA: TGTGCCAGCAGTCGCCTGGAGCGGAGCTATAGCAATCAGCCCCAGCATTTT; CDR3: CASSRLERSYSNQPQHF
size: NA; V: TRBV11-3; J: TRBJ2-4; D: NA; DNA: TGTGCCAGCAGCTCGGTTCGCGAGGGACTAGCCAAAAACATTCAGTACTTC; CDR3: CASSSVREGLAKNIQYF
size: NA; V: TRBV5-1; J: TRBJ2-3; D: NA; DNA: TGCGCCAGCAGCTTGGGGTCCCCAGATACGCAGTATTTT; CDR3: CASSLGSPDTQYF
size: NA; V: TRBV25-1; J: TRBJ1-2; D: NA; DNA: TGTGCCAGCAGTCGTTCAAAGGCGGGCTACACCTTC; CDR3: CASSRSKAGYTF
size: NA; V: TRBV11-2; J: TRBJ1-5; D: NA; DNA: TGTGCCAGCAGCTTGAGACAGCTCAATCAGCCCCAGCATTTT; CDR3: CASSLRQLNQPQHF
size: NA; V: TRBV18; J: TRBJ1-4; D: NA; DNA: TGTGCCAGCTCCACGCACCGGACGACTGGCGGAAAACTGTTTTTT; CDR3: CASSTHRTTGGKLFF
size: NA; V: TRBV19; J: TRBJ1-3; D: TRBD1; DNA: TGTGCCAGTAGTCTGTACCCCCGGGACAGGGTTGGAAACACCATATATTTT; CDR3: CASSLYPRDRVGNTIYF
size: NA; V: TRBV24-1; J: TRBJ1-2; D: TRBD1; DNA: TGTGCCACCAGTGATCCCCGGGACAGGGACTATGGCTACACCTTC; CDR3: CATSDPRDRDYGYTF
size: NA; V: TRBV2; J: TRBJ2-1; D: TRBD1; DNA: TGTGCCAGCAGTGAATCGGGACAGGGGAACAATGAGCAGTTCTTC; CDR3: CASSESGQGNNEQFF
size: NA; V: TRBV7-9; J: TRBJ1-4; D: NA; DNA: TGTGCCAGCAGCTTTCAGGGTAGGGCAGCTAATGAAAAACTGTTTTTT; CDR3: CASSFQGRAANEKLFF
size: NA; V: TRBV14; J: TRBJ1-5; D: TRBD1; DNA: TGTGCCAGCAGCCATAGGACAGGGGGAAGCAATCAGCCCCAGCATTTT; CDR3: CASSHRTGGSNQPQHF
size: NA; V: TRBV4-1; J: TRBJ1-2; D: NA; DNA: TGCGCCAGCAGCCAAGATCAGGGCCTCTACTATGGCTACACCTTC; CDR3: CASSQDQGLYYGYTF
size: NA; V: TRBV29-1; J: TRBJ1-1; D: NA; DNA: TGCAGCGTGGGACAGAACACTGAAGCTTTCTTT; CDR3: CSVGQNTEAFF
size: once; V: TRBV14; J: TRBJ2-2; D: NA; DNA: TGTGCCAGCAGCGCGAATAGTCCCCGGCGGACCGGGGAGCTGTTTTTT; CDR3: CASSANSPRRTGELFF
size: NA; V: TRBV5-1; J: TRBJ2-2; D: TRBD1; DNA: TGCGCCAGCAGCTGGACCGGGACAGGGACCGGGGAGCTGTTTTTT; CDR3: CASSWTGTGTGELFF
size: NA; V: TRBV23-1; J: TRBJ2-7; D: NA; DNA: TGCGCCAGCCCTTCCCGACGGGAGCACGGCTACGAGCAGTACTTC; CDR3: CASPSRREHGYEQYF
size: NA; V: TRBV6-5; J: TRBJ1-3; D: NA; DNA: TGTGCCAGCAGTTACTCGTCCGGGTTTGGAAACACCATATATTTT; CDR3: CASSYSSGFGNTIYF
size: NA; V: TRBV11-2; J: TRBJ2-1; D: NA; DNA: TGTGCCAGCAGCTTACGGGGGACCTCCTACAATGAGCAGTTCTTC; CDR3: CASSLRGTSYNEQFF
size: NA; V: TRBV27; J: TRBJ2-3; D: NA; DNA: TGTGCCAGCAGTTTCGAAGGAGTGAGGCCAGATACGCAGTATTTT; CDR3: CASSFEGVRPDTQYF
size: NA; V: TRBV5-1; J: TRBJ1-2; D: NA; DNA: TGCGCCAGCAGCTTGCTGGGAAGGGACTATGGCTACACCTTC; CDR3: CASSLLGRDYGYTF
size: NA; V: TRBV9; J: TRBJ2-3; D: TRBD2; DNA: TGTGCCAGCAGCGTACGTTTTCCGGGTCCGGGAGGAGGAGCAGATACGCAGTATTTT; CDR3: CASSVRFPGPGGGADTQYF
size: NA; V: TRBV28; J: TRBJ1-6; D: NA; DNA: TGTGCCAGCATTACGGCAAATGGACGGCGGTCACCCCTCCACTTT; CDR3: CASITANGRRSPLHF
size: NA; V: TRBV28; J: TRBJ2-5; D: TRBD2; DNA: TGTGCCAGCAGTGGAGCGGGGAAAGAGACCCAGTACTTC; CDR3: CASSGAGKETQYF
size: NA; V: TRBV27; J: TRBJ1-4; D: NA; DNA: TGTGCCAGCAGTTTAATGGGGGCGGGCGAAAAACTGTTTTTT; CDR3: CASSLMGAGEKLFF
size: NA; V: TRBV4-1; J: TRBJ2-7; D: NA; DNA: TGCGCCAGCAGCCAAGATCAGGGGCAGATGTCCTACGAGCAGTACTTC; CDR3: CASSQDQGQMSYEQYF
size: NA; V: TRBV7-9; J: TRBJ1-1; D: NA; DNA: TGTGCCAGCAGCTTAGGAAGCAGGGATGTAGTGGCTGAAGCTTTCTTT; CDR3: CASSLGSRDVVAEAFF
size: NA; V: TRBV10-3; J: TRBJ2-5; D: TRBD1; DNA: TGTGCCATCAGGGAGACAGGGGGCCAGGAGACCCAGTACTTC; CDR3: CAIRETGGQETQYF
size: NA; V: TRBV6-5; J: TRBJ1-1; D: TRBD1; DNA: TGTGCCAGCAGTTACTCGCTACAGGGGGATGAAGCTTTCTTT; CDR3: CASSYSLQGDEAFF
size: once; V: TRBV5-1; J: TRBJ2-1; D: NA; DNA: TGCGCCAGCAGCCGCTCCGGAAGCTGGAGCTCCTACAATGAGCAGTTCTTC; CDR3: CASSRSGSWSSYNEQFF
size: NA; V: TRBV4-1; J: TRBJ1-5; D: NA; DNA: TGCGCCAGCAGCCAAGAGGCCAGGCAAGCGCATCAGCCCCAGCATTTT; CDR3: CASSQEARQAHQPQHF
size: NA; V: TRBV7-2; J: TRBJ2-5; D: NA; DNA: TGTGCCAGCAGCTTTTTAACGGCGGGAGAGACCCAGTACTTC; CDR3: CASSFLTAGETQYF
size: NA; V: TRBV6-6; J: TRBJ1-6; D: TRBD1; DNA: TGTGCCAGCAGTCCCGGGGACAGCCCCCTCCACTTT; CDR3: CASSPGDSPLHF
size: NA; V: TRBV6-5; J: TRBJ1-5; D: TRBD1; DNA: TGTGCCAGCAGAGGGACAGGGAATCAGCCCCAGCATTTT; CDR3: CASRGTGNQPQHF
size: NA; V: TRBV5-1; J: TRBJ2-2; D: NA; DNA: TGCGCCAGCAGCGAGGCAGCGAACACCGGGGAGCTGTTTTTT; CDR3: CASSEAANTGELFF
size: NA; V: TRBV19; J: TRBJ2-5; D: TRBD1; DNA: TGTGCCAGTACCACCGGGACAGGGGAGGAGACCCAGTACTTC; CDR3: CASTTGTGEETQYF
size: NA; V: TRBV9; J: TRBJ1-2; D: NA; DNA: TGTGCCAGCAGCGTAGGGGGAGGTACGGTGAGCTACACCTTC; CDR3: CASSVGGGTVSYTF
size: NA; V: TRBV7-2; J: TRBJ2-1; D: NA; DNA: TGTGCCAGCAGCTCATCCCGTGAGACGAATGAGCAGTTCTTC; CDR3: CASSSSRETNEQFF
size: NA; V: TRBV5-6; J: TRBJ1-2; D: NA; DNA: TGTGCCAGCTCAACAGCGCGTTGGGACTATGGCTACACCTTC; CDR3: CASSTARWDYGYTF
size: NA; V: TRBV19; J: TRBJ1-4; D: NA; DNA: TGTGCCAGTAGTATAGTGGGACCGGGTGGCGAAAAACTGTTTTTT; CDR3: CASSIVGPGGEKLFF
size: NA; V: TRBV7-2; J: TRBJ2-2; D: NA; DNA: TGTGCCAGCAGCTTATTACTATCTTCTGGCACCGGGGAGCTGTTTTTT; CDR3: CASSLLLSSGTGELFF
size: NA; V: TRBV5-1; J: TRBJ2-7; D: NA; DNA: TGCGCCAGCAGCTTGGACAGGGACCTCTACGAGCAGTACTTC; CDR3: CASSLDRDLYEQYF
size: NA; V: TRBV4-2; J: TRBJ2-1; D: TRBD1; DNA: TGTGCCAGCAGCCAAGATGAGTTAGGAACAGGGGGGTTCTTC; CDR3: CASSQDELGTGGFF
size: NA; V: TRBV6-1; J: TRBJ2-3; D: NA; DNA: TGTGCCAGCAGTGAAGCGCGCCTAGCCTGGGATACGCAGTATTTT; CDR3: CASSEARLAWDTQYF
size: NA; V: TRBV12-5; J: TRBJ1-5; D: NA; DNA: TGTGCTAGTGCCTCAGGGGCAGGGGCCATCAATCAGCCCCAGCATTTT; CDR3: CASASGAGAINQPQHF
size: NA; V: TRBV6-4; J: TRBJ2-1; D: NA; DNA: TGTGCCAGCAGTGAGGATTGGGGGTCCTACAATGAGCAGTTCTTC; CDR3: CASSEDWGSYNEQFF
size: NA; V: TRBV2; J: TRBJ2-4; D: NA; DNA: TGTGCCAGTCCGAAGGGGACGGCCGAAGACATTCAGTACTTC; CDR3: CASPKGTAEDIQYF
size: NA; V: TRBV27; J: TRBJ1-1; D: NA; DNA: TGTGCCAGCAGTTTATCTACCGGGAACACTGAAGCTTTCTTT; CDR3: CASSLSTGNTEAFF
size: NA; V: TRBV27; J: TRBJ2-1; D: TRBD2; DNA: TGTGCCAGCAGTCCTCATAGCGGGGACGGAAATGAGCAGTTCTTC; CDR3: CASSPHSGDGNEQFF
size: NA; V: TRBV16; J: TRBJ2-7; D: NA; DNA: TGTGCCAGCAGCCTGTCGCTCCTTACCTACGAGCAGTACTTC; CDR3: CASSLSLLTYEQYF